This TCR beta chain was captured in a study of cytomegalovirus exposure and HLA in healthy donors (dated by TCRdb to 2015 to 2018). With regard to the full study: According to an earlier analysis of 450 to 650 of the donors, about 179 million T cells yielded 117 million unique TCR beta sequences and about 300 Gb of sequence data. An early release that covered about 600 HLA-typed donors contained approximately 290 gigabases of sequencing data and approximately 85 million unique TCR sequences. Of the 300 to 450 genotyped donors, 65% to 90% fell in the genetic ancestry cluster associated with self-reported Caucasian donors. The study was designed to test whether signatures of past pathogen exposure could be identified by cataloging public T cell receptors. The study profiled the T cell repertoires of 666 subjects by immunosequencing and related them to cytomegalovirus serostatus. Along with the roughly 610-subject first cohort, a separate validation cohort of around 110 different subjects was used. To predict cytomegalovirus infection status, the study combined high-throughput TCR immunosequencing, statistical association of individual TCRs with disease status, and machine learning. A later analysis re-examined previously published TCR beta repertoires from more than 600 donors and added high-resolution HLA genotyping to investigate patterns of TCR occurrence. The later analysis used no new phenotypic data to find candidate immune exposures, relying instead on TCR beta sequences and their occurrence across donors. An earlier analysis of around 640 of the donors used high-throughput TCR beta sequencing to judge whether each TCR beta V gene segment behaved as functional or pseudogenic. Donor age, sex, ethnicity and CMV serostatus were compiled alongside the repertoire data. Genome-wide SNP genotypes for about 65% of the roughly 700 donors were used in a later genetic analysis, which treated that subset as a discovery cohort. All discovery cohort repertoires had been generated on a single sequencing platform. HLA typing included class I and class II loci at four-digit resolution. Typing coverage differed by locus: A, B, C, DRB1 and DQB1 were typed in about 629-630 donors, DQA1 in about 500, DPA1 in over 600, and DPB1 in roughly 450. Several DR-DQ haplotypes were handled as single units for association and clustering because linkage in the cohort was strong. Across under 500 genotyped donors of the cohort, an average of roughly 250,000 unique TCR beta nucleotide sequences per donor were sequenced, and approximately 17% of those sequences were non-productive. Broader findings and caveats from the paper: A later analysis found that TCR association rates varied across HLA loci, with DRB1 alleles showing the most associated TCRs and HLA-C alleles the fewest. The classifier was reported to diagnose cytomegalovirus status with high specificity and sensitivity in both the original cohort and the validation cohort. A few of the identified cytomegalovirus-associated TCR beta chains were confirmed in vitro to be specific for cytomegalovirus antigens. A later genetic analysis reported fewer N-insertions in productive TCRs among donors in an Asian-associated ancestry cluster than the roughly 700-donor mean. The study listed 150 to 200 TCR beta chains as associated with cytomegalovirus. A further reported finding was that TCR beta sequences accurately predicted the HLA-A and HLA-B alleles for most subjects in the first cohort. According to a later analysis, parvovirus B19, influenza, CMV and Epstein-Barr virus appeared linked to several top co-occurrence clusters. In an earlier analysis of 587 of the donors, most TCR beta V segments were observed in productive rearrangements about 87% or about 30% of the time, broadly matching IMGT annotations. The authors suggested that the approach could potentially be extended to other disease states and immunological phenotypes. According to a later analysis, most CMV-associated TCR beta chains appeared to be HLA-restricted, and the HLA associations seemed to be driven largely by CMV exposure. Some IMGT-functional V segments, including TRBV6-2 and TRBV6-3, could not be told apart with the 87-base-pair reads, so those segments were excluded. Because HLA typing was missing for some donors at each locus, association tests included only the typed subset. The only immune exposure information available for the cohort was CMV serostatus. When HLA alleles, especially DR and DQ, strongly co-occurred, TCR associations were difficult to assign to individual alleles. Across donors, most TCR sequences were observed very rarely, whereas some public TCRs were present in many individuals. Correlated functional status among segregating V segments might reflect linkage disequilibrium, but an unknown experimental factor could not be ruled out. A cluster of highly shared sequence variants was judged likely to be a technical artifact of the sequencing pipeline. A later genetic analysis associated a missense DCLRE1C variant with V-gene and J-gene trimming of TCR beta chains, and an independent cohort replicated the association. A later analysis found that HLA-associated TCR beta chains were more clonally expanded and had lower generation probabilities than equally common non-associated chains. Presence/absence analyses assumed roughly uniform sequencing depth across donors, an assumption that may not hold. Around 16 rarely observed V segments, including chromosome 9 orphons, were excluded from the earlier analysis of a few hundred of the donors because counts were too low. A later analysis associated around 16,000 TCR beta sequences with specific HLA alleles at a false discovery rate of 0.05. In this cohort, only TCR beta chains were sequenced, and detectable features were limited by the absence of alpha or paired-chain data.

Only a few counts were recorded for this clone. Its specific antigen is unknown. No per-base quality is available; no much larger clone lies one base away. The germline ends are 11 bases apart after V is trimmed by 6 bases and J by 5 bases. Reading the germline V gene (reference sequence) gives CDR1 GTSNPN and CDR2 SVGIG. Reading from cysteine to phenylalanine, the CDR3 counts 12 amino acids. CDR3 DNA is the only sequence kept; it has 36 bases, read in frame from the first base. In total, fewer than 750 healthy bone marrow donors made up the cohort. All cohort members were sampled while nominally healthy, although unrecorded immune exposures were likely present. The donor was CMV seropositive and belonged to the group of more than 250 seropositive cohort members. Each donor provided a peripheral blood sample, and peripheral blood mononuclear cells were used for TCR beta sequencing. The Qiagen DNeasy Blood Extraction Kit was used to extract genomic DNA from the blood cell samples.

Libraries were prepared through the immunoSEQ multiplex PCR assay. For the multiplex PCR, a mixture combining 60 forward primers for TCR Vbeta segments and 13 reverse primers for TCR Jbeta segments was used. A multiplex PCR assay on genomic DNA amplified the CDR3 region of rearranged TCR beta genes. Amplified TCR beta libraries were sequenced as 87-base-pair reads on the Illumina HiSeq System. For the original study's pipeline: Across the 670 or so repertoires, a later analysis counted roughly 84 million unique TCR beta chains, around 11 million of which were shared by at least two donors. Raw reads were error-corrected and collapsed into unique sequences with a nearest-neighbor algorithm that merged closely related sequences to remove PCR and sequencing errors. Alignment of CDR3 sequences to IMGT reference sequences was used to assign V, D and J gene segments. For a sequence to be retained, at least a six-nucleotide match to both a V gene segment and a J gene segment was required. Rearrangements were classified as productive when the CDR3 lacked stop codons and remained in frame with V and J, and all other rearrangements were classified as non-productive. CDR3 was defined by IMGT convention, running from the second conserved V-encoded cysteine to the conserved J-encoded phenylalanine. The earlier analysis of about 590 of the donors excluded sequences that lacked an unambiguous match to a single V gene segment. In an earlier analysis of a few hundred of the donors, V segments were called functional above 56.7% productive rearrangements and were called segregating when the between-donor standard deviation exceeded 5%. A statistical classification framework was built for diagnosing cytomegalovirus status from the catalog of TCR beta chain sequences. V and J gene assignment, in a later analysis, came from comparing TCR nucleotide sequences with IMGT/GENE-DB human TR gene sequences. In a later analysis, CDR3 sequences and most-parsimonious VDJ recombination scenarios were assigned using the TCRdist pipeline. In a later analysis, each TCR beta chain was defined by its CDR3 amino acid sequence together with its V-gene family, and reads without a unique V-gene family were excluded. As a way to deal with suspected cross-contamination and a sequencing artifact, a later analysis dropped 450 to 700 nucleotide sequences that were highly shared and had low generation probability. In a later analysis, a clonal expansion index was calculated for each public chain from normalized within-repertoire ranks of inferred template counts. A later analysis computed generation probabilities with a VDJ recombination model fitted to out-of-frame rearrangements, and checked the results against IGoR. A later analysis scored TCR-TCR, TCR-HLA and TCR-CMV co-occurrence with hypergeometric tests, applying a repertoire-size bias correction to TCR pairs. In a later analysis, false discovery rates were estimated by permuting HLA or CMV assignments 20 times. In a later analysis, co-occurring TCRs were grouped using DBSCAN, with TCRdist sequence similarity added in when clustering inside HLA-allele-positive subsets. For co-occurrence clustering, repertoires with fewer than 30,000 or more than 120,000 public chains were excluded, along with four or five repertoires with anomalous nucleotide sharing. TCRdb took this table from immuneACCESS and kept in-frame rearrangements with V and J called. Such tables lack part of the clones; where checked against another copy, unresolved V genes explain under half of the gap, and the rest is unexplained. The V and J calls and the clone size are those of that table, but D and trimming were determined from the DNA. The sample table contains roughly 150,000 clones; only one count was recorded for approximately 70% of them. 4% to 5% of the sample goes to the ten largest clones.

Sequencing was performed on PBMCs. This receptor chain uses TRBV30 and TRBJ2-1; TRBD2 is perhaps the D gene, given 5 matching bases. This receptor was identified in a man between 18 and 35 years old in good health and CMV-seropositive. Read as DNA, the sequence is TGTGCCTGTACTAGACTCGACAATGAGCAGTTCTTC. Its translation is CACTRLDNEQFF.